The 5 T cell receptor beta chains below were found in one sample sequenced in a study of T cells in Graves' hyperthyroidism and ophthalmopathy. The CDR3 regions of TCR beta were amplified from RNA transcripts. HTBI primers were employed in a first-round RT-PCR of the TCR CDR3. TCRdb reanalysed the multiplex PCR reads using MiXCR and keeps one entry per CDR3 protein. The data hold some 490,000 distinct CDR3 sequences, with 15% to 20% observed a single time. Specimen: blood. The source of these receptors is a woman aged 25 to 45 with Graves' ophthalmopathy.

Many counts were recorded for this clonotype. The V call is TRBV9, the J call TRBJ2-3; possible D gene TRBD1, 6 bases. Trimming took off 0 bases at V and 0 bases at J, with 8 bases between the two ends. This CDR3 region has 15 residues. Germline V gene data show CDR1 as SGDLS and CDR2 as YYNGEE. The CDR3 spells CASSVGGHSTDTQYF. DNA for the CDR3: TGTGCCAGCAGCGTAGGGGGGCATAGCACAGATACGCAGTATTTT.

This clonotype showed up many times. V gene TRBV6-2 or TRBV6-3 combines with J gene TRBJ2-3, with 11 bases lining up with TRBD2. Trimming cost V 0 bases and J 5 bases; bases outside gene matches: 7. The CDR3 has 17 residues. The germline V gene has CDR1 MNHEY and CDR2 SVGEGT. CDR3 residues: CASSYSMELAGEDTQYF. The CDR3 region has the DNA TGTGCCAGCAGTTACTCGATGGAACTAGCGGGAGAAGATACGCAGTATTTT.

This clonotype has a handful of counts. CDR3 coding DNA: TGCAGCGTTGAAAGGGGGGGTTACACTGAAGCTTTCTTT. Residues: CSVERGGYTEAFF. The chain has TRBV29-1 and TRBJ1-1; the D gene is possibly TRBD1 (6 bases). Trimming left V 2 bases short and J 3 bases short, with 10 bases between. CDR1 is SQVTM and CDR2 is ANQGSEA in the germline V gene. The CDR3 extends over 13 amino acids.

The chain uses TRBV20-1 and TRBJ2-3, with TRBD2 matching over 9 bases. The CDR3 spans 14 residues. Trimming removed 6 bases from V and 4 bases from J; junction bases left unmatched: 8. Per the germline V gene, CDR1 is DFQATT and CDR2 is SNEGSKA (reference sequence). CDR3 residues: CSAPIAGAPDTQYF. In nucleotides, the CDR3 is TGCAGTGCCCCCATAGCGGGAGCCCCAGATACGCAGTATTTT.

This clonotype turned up a few times. The chain is built from TRBV30 and TRBJ1-2; 8 bases line up with TRBD1. The CDR3 consists of 16 residues. Germline V gene data show CDR1 as GTSNPN and CDR2 as SVGIG (reference sequence). V was clipped by 0 bases and J by 4 bases; unmatched bases: 10. The CDR3 DNA is TGTGCCTGGAGTGTACAGGGGGGCGGCCCTATCTATGGCTACACCTTC. Its protein is CAWSVQGGGPIYGYTF. The entire variable domain, with the rest obtained from reference TRBV30 and TRBJ1-2, is as follows: SQTIHQWPATLVQPVGSPLSLECTVEGTSNPNLYWYRQAAGRGLQLLFYSVGIGQISSEVPQNLSASRPQDRQFILSSKKLLLSDSGFYLCAWSVQGGGPIYGYTFGSGTRLTVV.